This TCR beta chain was identified during a study of cytomegalovirus exposure and HLA in healthy donors. PCR employed 60 Vbeta and 13 Jbeta primers. Using immunoSEQ multiplex PCR, the repertoire was profiled, and TCRdb retains in-frame clones only, with some absent. The sample consists of about 170,000 clones, around 86% of them appearing once. This CDR3 spans 15 amino acids. Germline V gives CDR1 SGHDN, CDR2 FVKESK. Trimming stripped 4 bases from V and 0 bases from J, with 9 bases between. The receptor was derived from a male donor in good health and CMV-seronegative. The sequenced material came from PBMCs. The J gene is TRBJ1-4, the V gene TRBV14; D remains unclear. The CDR3 loop is CASSLLLSTNEKLFF. The CDR3 coding sequence is TGTGCCAGCAGCCTCTTGTTATCAACTAATGAAAAACTGTTTTTT.